This T cell receptor beta chain was found in a study of T cell clonality in common variable immunodeficiency. Assay: immunoSEQ multiplex PCR; the TCRdb copy retains only in-frame clones and omits some. This repertoire holds about 74,000 clones, and none appear only once. In its sample, this clone was seen many times. The read finishes 3 residues shy of the CDR3 end, and the germline J gene is used to complete it. The CDR3 is 15 residues long. Germline V gene data show CDR1 as MDHEN and CDR2 as SYDVKM. The trim removed 7 bases at V and 5 bases at J, leaving 13 bases unmatched. This sequence originates from a person aged 18 to 75 in good health. This chain joins TRBV28 and TRBJ2-7, with TRBD1 matching 8 bases. The sequenced sample was peripheral blood mononuclear cells. The CDR3 sequence: CASNLPGGLSHEQYF. The sequenced CDR3 bases are TGTGCCAGCAACCTTCCAGGGGGCTTGAGCCACGAG. The full variable domain, completed using reference TRBV28 and TRBJ2-7, is DVKVTQSSRYLVKRTGEKVFLECVQDMDHENMFWYRQDPGLGLRLIYFSYDVKMKEKGDIPEGYSVSREKKERFSLILESASTNQTSMYLCASNLPGGLSHEQYFGPGTRLTVT.